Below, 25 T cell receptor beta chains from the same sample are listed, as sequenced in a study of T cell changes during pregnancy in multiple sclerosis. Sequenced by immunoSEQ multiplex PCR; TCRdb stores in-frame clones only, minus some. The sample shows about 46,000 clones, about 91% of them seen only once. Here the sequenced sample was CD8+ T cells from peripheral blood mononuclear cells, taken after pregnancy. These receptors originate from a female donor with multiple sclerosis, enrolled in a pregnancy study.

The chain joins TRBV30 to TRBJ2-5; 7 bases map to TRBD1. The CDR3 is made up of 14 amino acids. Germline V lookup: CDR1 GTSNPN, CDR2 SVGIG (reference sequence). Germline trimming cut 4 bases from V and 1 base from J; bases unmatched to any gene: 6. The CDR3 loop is CAWTPGQTQETQYF. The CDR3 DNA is TGTGCCTGGACCCCGGGACAGACCCAAGAGACCCAGTACTTC.

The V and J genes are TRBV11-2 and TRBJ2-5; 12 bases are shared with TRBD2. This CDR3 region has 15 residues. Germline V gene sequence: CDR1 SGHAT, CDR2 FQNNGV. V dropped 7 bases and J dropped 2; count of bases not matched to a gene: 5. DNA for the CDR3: TGTGCCAGCATACTCGGACTAGCGGGGCAAGAGACCCAGTACTTC. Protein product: CASILGLAGQETQYF.

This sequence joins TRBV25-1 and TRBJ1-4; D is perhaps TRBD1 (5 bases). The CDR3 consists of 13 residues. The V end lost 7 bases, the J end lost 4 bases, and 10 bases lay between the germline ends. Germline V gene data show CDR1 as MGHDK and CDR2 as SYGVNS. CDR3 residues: CASIGQRNEKLFF. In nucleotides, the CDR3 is TGTGCCAGCATCGGACAACGTAATGAAAAACTGTTTTTT. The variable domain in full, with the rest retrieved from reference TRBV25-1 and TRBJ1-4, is EADIYQTPRYLVIGTGKKITLECSQTMGHDKMYWYQQDPGMELHLIHYSYGVNSTEKGDLSSESTVSRIRTEHFPLTLESARPSHTSQYLCASIGQRNEKLFFGSGTQLSVL.

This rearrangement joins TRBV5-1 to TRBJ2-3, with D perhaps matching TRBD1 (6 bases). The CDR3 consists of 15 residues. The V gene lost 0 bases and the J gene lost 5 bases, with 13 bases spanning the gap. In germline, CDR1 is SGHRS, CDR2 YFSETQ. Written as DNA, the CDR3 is TGCGCCAGCAGCTTGGAGGGGGAATGGGGAGATACGCAGTATTTT. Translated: CASSLEGEWGDTQYF.

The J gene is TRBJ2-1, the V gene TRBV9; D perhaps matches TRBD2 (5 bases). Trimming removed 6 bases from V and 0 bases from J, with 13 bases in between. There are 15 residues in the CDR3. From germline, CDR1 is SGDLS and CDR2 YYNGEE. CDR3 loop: CASTAGQVSYNEQFF. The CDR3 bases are TGTGCCAGCACGGCGGGCCAGGTCTCCTACAATGAGCAGTTCTTC.

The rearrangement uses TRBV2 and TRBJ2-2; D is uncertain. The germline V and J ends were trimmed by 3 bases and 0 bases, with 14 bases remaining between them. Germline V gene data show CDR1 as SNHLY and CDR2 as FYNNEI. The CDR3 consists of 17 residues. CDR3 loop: CASSDISAPANTGELFF. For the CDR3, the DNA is TGTGCCAGCAGTGATATTTCCGCGCCTGCGAACACCGGGGAGCTGTTTTTT.

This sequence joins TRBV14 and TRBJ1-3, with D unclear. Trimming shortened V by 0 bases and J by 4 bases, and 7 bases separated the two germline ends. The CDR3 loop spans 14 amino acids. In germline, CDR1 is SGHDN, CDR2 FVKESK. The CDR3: CASSQDIAGNTIYF. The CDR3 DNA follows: TGTGCCAGCAGCCAAGATATAGCCGGAAACACCATATATTTT.

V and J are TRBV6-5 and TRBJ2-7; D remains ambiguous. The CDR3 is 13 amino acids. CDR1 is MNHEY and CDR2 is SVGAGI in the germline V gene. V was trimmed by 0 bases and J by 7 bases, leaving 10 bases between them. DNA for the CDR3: TGTGCCAGCAGTTACTCGATCAGAAATGAGCAGTACTTC. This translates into CASSYSIRNEQYF.

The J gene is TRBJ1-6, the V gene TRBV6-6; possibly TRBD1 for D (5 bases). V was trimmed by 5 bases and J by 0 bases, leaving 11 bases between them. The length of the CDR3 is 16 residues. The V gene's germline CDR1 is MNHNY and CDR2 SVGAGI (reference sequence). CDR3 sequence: CASSTRASSYNSPLHF. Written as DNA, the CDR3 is TGTGCCAGCAGTACCAGGGCGAGCTCCTATAATTCACCCCTCCACTTT.

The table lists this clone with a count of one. The CDR3 loop reads CASSLASGYGYTF. The CDR3 DNA is TGTGCCAGCAGCTTAGCGTCCGGTTATGGCTACACCTTC. The V and J genes are TRBV7-6 and TRBJ1-2; D not certain. The CDR3 is 13 amino acids. Between the trimmed V and J ends, which lost 0 bases and 5 bases, there was a span of 7 bases. Germline assignment: CDR1 SGHVS and CDR2 FNYEAQ.

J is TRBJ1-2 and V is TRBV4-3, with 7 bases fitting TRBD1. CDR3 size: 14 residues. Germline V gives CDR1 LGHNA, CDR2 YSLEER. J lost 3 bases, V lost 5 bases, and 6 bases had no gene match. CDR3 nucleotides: TGCGCCAGCAGCAAGACAGGGTACGACTATGGCTACACCTTC. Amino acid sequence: CASSKTGYDYGYTF.

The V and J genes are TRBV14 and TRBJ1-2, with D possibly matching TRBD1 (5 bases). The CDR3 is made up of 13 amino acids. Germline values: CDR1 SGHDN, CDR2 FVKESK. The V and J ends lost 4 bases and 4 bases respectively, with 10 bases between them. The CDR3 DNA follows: TGTGCCAGCAGCCTAGGGGTCATCTATGGCTACACCTTC. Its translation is CASSLGVIYGYTF.

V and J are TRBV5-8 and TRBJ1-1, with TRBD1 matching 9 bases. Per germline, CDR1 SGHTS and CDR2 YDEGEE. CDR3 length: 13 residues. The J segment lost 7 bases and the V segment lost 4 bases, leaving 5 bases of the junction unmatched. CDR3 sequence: CASSPTGGVEAFF. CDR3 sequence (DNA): TGTGCCAGCAGCCCGACAGGGGGTGTTGAAGCTTTCTTT.

The CDR3 spells CASSQDAQRAYNEQFF. In nucleotides, the CDR3 is TGCGCCAGCAGCCAAGATGCCCAGCGGGCTTACAATGAGCAGTTCTTC. This chain uses TRBV4-1 with TRBJ2-1; perhaps TRBD2 as D (6 bases). CDR1 MGHRA and CDR2 YSYEKL come from the germline V gene. The V gene lost 0 bases and the J gene lost 4 bases, with 13 bases spanning the gap. The CDR3 runs 16 residues.

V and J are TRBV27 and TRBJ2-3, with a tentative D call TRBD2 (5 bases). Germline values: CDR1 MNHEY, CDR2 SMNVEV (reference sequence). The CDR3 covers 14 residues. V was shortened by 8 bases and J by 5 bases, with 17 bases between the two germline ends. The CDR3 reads CASGPRGYIDTQYF. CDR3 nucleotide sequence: TGTGCCAGCGGGCCGAGAGGGTATATAGATACGCAGTATTTT.

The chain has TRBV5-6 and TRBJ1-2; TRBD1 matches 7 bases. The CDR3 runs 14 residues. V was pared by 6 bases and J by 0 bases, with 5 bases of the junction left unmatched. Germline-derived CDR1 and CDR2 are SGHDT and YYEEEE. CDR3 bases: TGTGCCAGCAAGGAGACAGGGTCTAACTATGGCTACACCTTC. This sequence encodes CASKETGSNYGYTF.

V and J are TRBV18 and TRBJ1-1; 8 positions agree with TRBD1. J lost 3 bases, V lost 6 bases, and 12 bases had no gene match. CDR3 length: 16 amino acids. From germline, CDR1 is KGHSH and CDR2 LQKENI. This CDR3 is CASSQALTGGYTEAFF. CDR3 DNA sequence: TGTGCCAGCTCCCAAGCGCTTACAGGGGGGTACACTGAAGCTTTCTTT.

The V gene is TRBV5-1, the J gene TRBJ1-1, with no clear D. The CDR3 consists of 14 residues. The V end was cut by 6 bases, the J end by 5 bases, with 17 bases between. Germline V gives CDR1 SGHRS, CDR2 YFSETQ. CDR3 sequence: CASIPEGRYTEAFF. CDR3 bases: TGCGCCAGCATCCCGGAGGGCAGGTATACTGAAGCTTTCTTT.

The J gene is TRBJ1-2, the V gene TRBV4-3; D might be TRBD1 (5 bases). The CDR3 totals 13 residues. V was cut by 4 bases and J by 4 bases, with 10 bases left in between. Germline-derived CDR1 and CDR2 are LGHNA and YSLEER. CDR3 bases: TGCGCCAGCAGCCCGGGGGTCATCTATGGCTACACCTTC. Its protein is CASSPGVIYGYTF.

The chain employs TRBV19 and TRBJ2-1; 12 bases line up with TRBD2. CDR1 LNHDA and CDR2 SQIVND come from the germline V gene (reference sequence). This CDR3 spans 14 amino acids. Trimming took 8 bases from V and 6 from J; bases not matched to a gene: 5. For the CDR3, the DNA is TGTGCCAGTGGTCTAGCGGGAGGGTTCAATGAGCAGTTCTTC. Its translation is CASGLAGGFNEQFF.

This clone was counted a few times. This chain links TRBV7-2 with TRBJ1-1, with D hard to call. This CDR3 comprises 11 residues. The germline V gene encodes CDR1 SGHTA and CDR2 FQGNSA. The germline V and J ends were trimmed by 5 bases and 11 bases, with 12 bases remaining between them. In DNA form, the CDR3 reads TGTGCCAGCAGCCTAAGCGTCGTCGCTTTCTTT. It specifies CASSLSVVAFF.

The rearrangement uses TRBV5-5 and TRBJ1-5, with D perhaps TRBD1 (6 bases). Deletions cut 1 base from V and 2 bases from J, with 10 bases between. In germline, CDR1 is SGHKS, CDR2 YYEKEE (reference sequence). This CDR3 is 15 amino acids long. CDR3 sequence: CASSLLDRGNQPQHF. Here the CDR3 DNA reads TGTGCCAGCAGCTTGTTGGACAGAGGCAATCAGCCCCAGCATTTT.

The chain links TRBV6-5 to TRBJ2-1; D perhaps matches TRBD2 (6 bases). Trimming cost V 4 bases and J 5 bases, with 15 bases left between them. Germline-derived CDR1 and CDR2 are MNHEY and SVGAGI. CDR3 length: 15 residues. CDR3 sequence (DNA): TGTGCCAGCAGTTTTACTCCGGAGGGAAACAATGAGCAGTTCTTC. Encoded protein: CASSFTPEGNNEQFF.

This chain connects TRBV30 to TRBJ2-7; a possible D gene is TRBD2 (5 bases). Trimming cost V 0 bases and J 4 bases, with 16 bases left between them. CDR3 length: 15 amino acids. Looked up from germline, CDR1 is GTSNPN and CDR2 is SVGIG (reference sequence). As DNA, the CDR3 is TGTGCCTGGAGTGTCCCTCGGACTGACTCATACGAGCAGTACTTC. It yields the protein CAWSVPRTDSYEQYF.

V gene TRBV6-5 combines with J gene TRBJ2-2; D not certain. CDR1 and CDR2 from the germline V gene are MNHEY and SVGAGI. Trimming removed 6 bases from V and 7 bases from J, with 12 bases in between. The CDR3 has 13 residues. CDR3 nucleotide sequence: TGTGCCAGCAGCCCCGAGGTTGACGGGGAGCTGTTTTTT. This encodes CASSPEVDGELFF.